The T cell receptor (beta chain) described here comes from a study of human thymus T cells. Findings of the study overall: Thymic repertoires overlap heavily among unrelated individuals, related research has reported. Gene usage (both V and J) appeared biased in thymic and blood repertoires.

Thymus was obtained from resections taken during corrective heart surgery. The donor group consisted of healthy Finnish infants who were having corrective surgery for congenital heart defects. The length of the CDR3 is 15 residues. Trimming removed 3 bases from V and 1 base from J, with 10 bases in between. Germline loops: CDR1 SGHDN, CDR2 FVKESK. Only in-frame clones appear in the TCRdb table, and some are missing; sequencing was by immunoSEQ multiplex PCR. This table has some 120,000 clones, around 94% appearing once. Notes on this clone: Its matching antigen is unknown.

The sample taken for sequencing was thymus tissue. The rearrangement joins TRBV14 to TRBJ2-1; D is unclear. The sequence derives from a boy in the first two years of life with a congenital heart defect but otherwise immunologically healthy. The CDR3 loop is CASSHPTVSYNEQFF. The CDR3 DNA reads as TGTGCCAGCAGCCACCCAACAGTATCCTACAATGAGCAGTTCTTC. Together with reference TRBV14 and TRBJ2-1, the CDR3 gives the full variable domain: EAGVTQFPSHSVIEKGQTVTLRCDPISGHDNLYWYRRVMGKEIKFLLHFVKESKQDESGMPNNRFLAERTGGTYSTLKVQPAELEDSGVYFCASSHPTVSYNEQFFGPGTRLTVL.